This T cell receptor (beta chain) stems from a study of blood T cells in healthy people across ages. In this sample, this clonotype turned up many times. The second PCR ran roughly 7 to 12 cycles with a sample-barcoded 5' primer and J-beta primers. TCRdb fed the 5' RACE reads into MiXCR, producing one record per CDR3 protein. The sample includes 870,000 or so distinct CDR3 sequences, 29% of them seen just once. The CDR3 consists of 14 residues. V dropped 4 bases and J dropped 8; count of bases not matched to a gene: 9. The TCR comes from an elderly woman in good health. This chain joins TRBV12-3 or TRBV12-4 and TRBJ1-2; 8 nucleotides match TRBD1. The sequencing sample was made of blood. In DNA, the CDR3 is TGTGCCAGCAGTTGGACCACAGGGGGTGAGGGCTACACCTTC. It encodes CASSWTTGGEGYTF.